These 27 T cell receptor delta chains originate from one sample sequenced in a study of γδ T cells in repeated Plasmodium falciparum infection. Gammadelta T cells were flow-sorted from PBMC into Vgamma9/Vdelta2+ and Vdelta2-negative populations for bulk analysis. TCRdb re-identified clones in the multiplex PCR reads via CATT. In the table there are about 48,000 delta-chain clones, 1.5% to 2% of which are singletons. Sequenced material: gamma-delta T cells from blood. The receptors derive from a pool of human donors (malaria-infected and uninfected, not separated).

This clone was observed at least ten times. A far more abundant clone sits one base away, making this likely a read error. Other DNA sequences within the sample encode an identical CDR3. The rearrangement joins TRDV1 to TRDJ1, with 8 bases that match TRDD3. Germline CDR1 and CDR2: TSWWSYY and QGS. The CDR3 covers 18 residues. CDR3 nucleotide sequence: TGTGCTCTTGGGGAAACAAAGGGATACGTTCTTGACACCGATAAACTCATCTTC. Translating gives CALGETKGYVLDTDKLIF.

Concerning this clone: The protein given by TCRdb reflects a much larger clone and differs at residue 16 from this DNA's translation, likely from a read error; the protein shown is the DNA's translation. This sequence joins TRDV1 and TRDJ1, with TRDD3 matching 13 bases. As TCRdb names no J gene, one was assigned here on the basis of a DNA match to germline. V gave up 2 bases and J gave up 0 bases; unmatched junction bases: 21. CDR3 length equals 23 residues. Germline assignment: CDR1 TSWWSYY and CDR2 QGS. CDR3 sequence reads: CALGEGDPEYWGIRSADTDKLIF. CDR3 nucleotides: TGTGCTCTTGGGGAAGGGGACCCCGAGTACTGGGGGATACGATCGGCGGACACCGATAAACTCATCTTT.

Details on this clone: TCRdb shows a much larger clone's protein in place of this DNA's translation, and the two differ at residue 15, likely through a read error; the protein shown is translated from the DNA. The sample contains more than one DNA sequence encoding this CDR3. This rearrangement joins TRDV1 to TRDJ2; D is ambiguous. Germline V lookup: CDR1 TSWWSYY, CDR2 QGS. The CDR3 loop spans 19 amino acids. The V end lost 4 bases, the J end lost 14 bases, and 35 bases lay between the germline ends. The DNA of the CDR3 is TGTGCTCTTGGGGGGCTACGAGCCAGCACCCTAACCCTGACAGAACAGCTCTTCTTT. This codes for CALGGLRASTLTLTEQLFF.

On this clone: A read error is likely here: a far larger clone is one base away. The same CDR3 arises from other DNA sequences in this sample as well. The V call is TRDV2, the J call TRDJ1; D is unresolved. In the absence of a J gene in TCRdb, the DNA was matched to germline to assign it here. CDR3 length equals 16 residues. CDR1 and CDR2 from the germline V gene are GEAIGNYY and EKD. Trimming shortened V by 3 bases and J by 0 bases, and 16 bases separated the two germline ends. This CDR3 is CACDPAPFKYTDKLIF. CDR3 DNA sequence: TGTGCCTGTGACCCGGCCCCCTTTAAGTACACCGATAAACTCATCTTT.

This clone occurred a few times. Only one base separates this from a far larger clonotype, so it likely reflects a read error. The same CDR3 also results from other DNA sequences found in this sample. This chain links TRDV1 with TRDJ1, with D uncertain. The germline CDR1 and CDR2 sequences are TSWWSYY and QGS. The CDR3 is 20 amino acids. Trimming stripped 3 bases from V and 0 bases from J, with 26 bases between. CDR3 in amino acids: CALGEVGRRTPGRYTDKLIF. CDR3 nucleotides: TGTGCTCTTGGGGAGGTCGGGAGGCGGACCCCGGGAAGGTACACCGATAAACTCATCTTT.

This clone has more than one count but fewer than ten. For this DNA, TCRdb reports the protein of a much larger clone, which diverges at residue 3, most likely from a read error; the protein presented here is translated directly from the DNA. The chain uses TRDV2 and TRDJ1; D unclear. TCRdb offers no J gene call, so here the DNA was matched to germline to obtain one. Germline CDR1 GEAIGNYY, CDR2 EKD. The CDR3 is 14 amino acids. The ends were cut back, 9 bases at V and 2 bases at J, with 18 bases in the middle. The CDR3 nucleotides read TGTGCCCGTACGATTATACCCAAAACCGATAAACTCATCTTT. It codes for CARTIIPKTDKLIF.

This clone was recorded a few times. This DNA's translation and the protein TCRdb lists, from a much larger clone, do not match at residue 8, likely due to a read error; the protein shown is translated from the DNA. The chain combines TRDV2 with TRDJ1; TRDD3 is a possible D gene (6 bases). Matching the DNA to germline supplied the J gene, which TCRdb does not give. The CDR3 totals 15 residues. CDR1 and CDR2 (germline): GEAIGNYY, EKD. Trimming left V 4 bases short and J 0 bases short, with 14 bases between. This CDR3 reads CACEPLGNYTDKLIF. CDR3 DNA: TGTGCCTGTGAGCCTCTGGGGAATTACACCGATAAACTCATCTTT.

This clone was seen only a few times. TCRdb's protein, taken from a much larger clone, differs from this DNA's translation at residue 20, likely owing to a read error; the protein displayed comes from the DNA. The V gene is given as TRDV1, and no J gene call is available; the D call of TRDD3 is as the table states it, not checked on the DNA. This CDR3 region has 21 residues. CDR1 is TSWWSYY, CDR2 QGS, per germline. The CDR3 region has the DNA TGTGCTCTTGGGGAACTTTCAAGTCTCCCGTACTGGGGGGTCCGGGACGATAAACTCACCTTT. Amino acid sequence: CALGELSSLPYWGVRDDKLTF.

This clone was recorded a few times. A far bigger clonotype differs at one base, so this is likely a read error. The same CDR3 can be traced to other DNA sequences in this sample. This sequence joins TRAV29/DV5 and TRDJ3; D is perhaps TRDD3 (5 bases). CDR3 length: 20 residues. Germline V gene sequence: CDR1 NSMFDY, CDR2 ISSIKDK. Trimming took off 0 bases at V and 0 bases at J, with 19 bases between the two ends. The CDR3 DNA is TGTGCAGCAAGCGGCCCCCTGGGTCGGTATAGCTCCTGGGACACCCGACAGATGTTTTTC. It encodes CAASGPLGRYSSWDTRQMFF.

This clone was seen ten or more times. V is TRDV1 and J is TRDJ1; 8 positions match TRDD3. This CDR3 region has 20 residues. Germline V CDR1 and CDR2: TSWWSYY, QGS. The V segment lost 2 bases and the J segment 3 bases; nucleotides outside the gene matches: 20. The CDR3 sequence: CALGEICPLYWGSAADKLIF. The CDR3 DNA reads TGTGCTCTTGGGGAAATTTGCCCCCTCTACTGGGGGTCGGCAGCCGATAAACTCATCTTT.

This clone occurred a few times. A far bigger clonotype differs at one base, so this is likely a read error. Other DNA sequences within the sample encode an identical CDR3. The rearrangement links TRDV1 to TRDJ1, with D possibly TRDD3 on 6 matching bases. CDR1 and CDR2 (germline): TSWWSYY, QGS. The CDR3 is 20 amino acids. The DNA for the CDR3 is TGTGCTCTTGGGGAACTAAATTTGATCCTAGGAGACTGGGAAACCGATAAGCTCATCTTT. Amino acid sequence: CALGELNLILGDWETDKLIF.

This clone was observed a few times. With a far larger clone one base away, a read error is the likely cause. Other DNA sequences within the sample encode an identical CDR3. The V gene was identified as TRDV1, while no J gene was called; TRDD3 reflects the table's D call only, with no check against the DNA. Germline V gives CDR1 TSWWSYY, CDR2 QGS. This CDR3 comprises 19 residues. The CDR3 loop is CALGGPQGVPRLGTDKLIF. CDR3 DNA sequence: TGTGCTCTTGGGGGACCACAAGGGGTGCCCCGTCTTGGAACCGATAAGCTCATCTTT.

This chain uses TRDV1 with TRDJ1; perhaps TRDD3 as D (6 bases). In germline, CDR1 is TSWWSYY, CDR2 QGS. This CDR3 is built from 14 residues. The CDR3 DNA reads as TGTGCCCTCCAGGCGGATACCTATCCCGATAAACTCATCTTT. Translation: CALQADTYPDKLIF.

This clone has a count of ten or more. Since a far larger clone is one base different, this is likely a read error. Other DNA sequences in the sample encode the same CDR3. The V gene is TRDV1, the J gene TRDJ1; 13 bases align to TRDD3. The CDR3 covers 22 residues. Germline CDR1 TSWWSYY, CDR2 QGS. The V segment lost 5 bases and the J segment 2 bases; nucleotides outside the gene matches: 23. The CDR3 sequence is CALGLPLGRSTGGYGTTDKLIF. The CDR3 DNA is TGTGCTCTTGGGCTCCCATTGGGCCGTAGTACTGGGGGATACGGTACTACCGATAAACTCATCTTT.

This clone occurred a few times. It differs at one base from a far larger clone, so likely a read error. Different DNA sequences within this sample yield the same CDR3. This chain joins TRDV2 and TRDJ1; 10 nucleotides agree with TRDD3. TCRdb offers no J gene call, so here the DNA was matched to germline to obtain one. V shed 7 bases, J shed 1 base, and the junction held 29 bases outside the gene matches. The CDR3 contains 22 residues. Germline V CDR1 and CDR2: GEAIGNYY, EKD. The CDR3 protein is CAWLFLCSRTGGYGVCTDKLIF. The DNA for the CDR3 is TGTGCCTGGCTATTTCTTTGCTCTCGGACCGGGGGATACGGAGTATGCACCGATAAACTCATCTTT.

In this sample, this clone turned up a few times. TCRdb's listed protein matches a much larger clone and diverges from this DNA's translation at residue 16, likely through a read error; the protein shown comes from the DNA. The J gene is TRDJ1, the V gene TRDV1; weak D call: TRDD1 (6 bases). TCRdb supplies no J gene; here it was assigned by aligning the nucleotide sequence to germline. Germline assignment: CDR1 TSWWSYY and CDR2 QGS. This CDR3 region has 19 residues. The CDR3 reads CALGEIWFPRNTYTDRLIF. For the CDR3, the DNA is TGTGCTCTTGGGGAAATATGGTTCCCCCGAAATACTTACACCGATAGACTCATCTTT.

A word on this clone: TCRdb's listed protein matches a much larger clone and diverges from this DNA's translation at residue 16, likely through a read error; the protein shown comes from the DNA. A V gene of TRDV1 was called, but no J gene was assigned; the D call in the table, TRDD3, was not verified against the DNA. There are 18 residues in the CDR3. CDR1 and CDR2 from the germline V gene are TSWWSYY and QGS. The CDR3 here is CALGDFPLLGRGGDKPIF. In DNA, the CDR3 is TGTGCTCTTGGGGACTTTCCCCTCCTTGGCCGCGGGGGCGATAAACCCATCTTT.

This clone was seen ten or more times. A read error likely explains why the TCRdb protein, taken from a much larger clone, differs from this DNA's translation at residue 13; the protein shown is translated from the DNA. This chain uses TRDV1 with TRDJ2; 10 nucleotides agree with TRDD3. Germline CDR1 and CDR2: TSWWSYY and QGS. This CDR3 is built from 18 residues. Trimming removed 4 bases from V and 5 bases from J; junction bases left unmatched: 13. DNA of the CDR3: TGTGCTCTTGGGGCTCTTCCTCCTCCCTGGGGGATAACAGCACAACTCTTCTTT. It translates to CALGALPPPWGITAQLFF.

Regarding this clone: The TCRdb protein, from a much larger clone, departs from this DNA's translation at residue 10, likely by read error; the protein shown derives from the DNA. V gene TRDV1 combines with J gene TRDJ1; a possible D gene is TRDD3 (5 bases). CDR3 length: 15 amino acids. The ends were cut back, 0 bases at V and 8 bases at J, with 16 bases in the middle. From germline, CDR1 is TSWWSYY and CDR2 QGS. For the CDR3, the DNA is TGTGCTCTTGGGGAACTCCTAGTAGTCCGGGGAAAACTCATCTTT. It specifies CALGELLVVRGKLIF.

The sample holds many counts of this clone. One junction end does not reproduce the germline sequence, and a read error may be involved. Other DNA sequences of this sample code for an identical CDR3. V usage is TRDV1 and J usage is TRDJ1; TRDD3 agrees at 8 bases. The CDR3 extends over 24 amino acids. The germline gives CDR1 TSWWSYY, CDR2 QGS. CDR3 protein: CALGELGYVDSKLGAGRDTDKLIF. The CDR3 nucleotides read TGTGCTCTTGGGGAACTGGGTTACGTTGATAGTAAACTGGGGGCCGGACGTGACACAGATAAACTCATCTTT.

The sample holds a few counts of this clone. It is likely a read error: a sequence one base away is far more abundant. This same CDR3 is encoded by further DNA sequences in the sample. J is TRDJ1 and V is TRDV1; 8 nucleotides agree with TRDD3. CDR1 is TSWWSYY, CDR2 QGS, per germline. This CDR3 has 17 amino acids. J was trimmed by 2 bases and V by 1 base; bases with no gene match: 9. The CDR3 loop is CALGERPPGDITDKLIF. DNA of the CDR3: TGTGCTCTTGGGGAACGTCCTCCGGGGGATATAACCGATAAACTCATCTTT.

This clone was seen a handful of times. TCRdb records a much larger clone's protein for this DNA, with a difference at residue 10 that likely arises from a read error; the protein given is the translation of the DNA. V usage is TRDV1 and J usage is TRDJ1; 13 bases map to TRDD3. Since TCRdb gives no J gene, matching the DNA to germline was used here to assign it. CDR1 is TSWWSYY, CDR2 QGS, per germline. The junction had 21 bases not matched to a gene; V was cut back by 3 bases and J by 2 bases. The length of the CDR3 is 22 residues. The CDR3 region has the DNA TGTGCTCTTGGGGACCTTATCCTTCAACCTCTACTGGGGGATACGGGGACCGATAAACTCATCTTT. It encodes CALGDLILQPLLGDTGTDKLIF.

This clone was detected a few times. TCRdb lists the protein of a much larger clone for this DNA, which differs at residue 14, so this is likely a read error; the protein given here is translated from the DNA itself. The chain links TRAV38-2/DV8 to TRDJ1, with D perhaps being TRDD2 or TRDD3 (6 bases each). TCRdb offers no J gene call, so here the DNA was matched to germline to obtain one. V was shortened by 0 bases and J by 0 bases, with 30 bases between the two germline ends. The germline gives CDR1 TSESDYY, CDR2 QEAYKQQN. The CDR3 is 22 amino acids. CDR3 in amino acids: CAYRSVLPRCWLGISYTDKLIF. The CDR3 nucleotides read TGTGCTTATAGGAGCGTACTTCCTCGGTGTTGGTTGGGGATCTCGTACACCGATAAACTCATCTTT.

A word on this clone: The translation of this DNA and the TCRdb protein of a much larger clone differ at residue 8, probably owing to a read error; the protein shown here is translated from the DNA. The chain is built from TRDV1 and TRDJ1; 12 bases align to TRDD3. TCRdb is silent on the J gene; assignment here came from matching the DNA to germline. The CDR3 sequence is 21 residues long. The J segment lost 10 bases and the V segment lost 2 bases, leaving 26 bases of the junction unmatched. CDR1 and CDR2 (germline): TSWWSYY, QGS. CDR3 nucleotides: TGTGCTCTTGGGGAATCCAGGATGGTCTACTCGGTACTGGGGGATACCGAGAGACTCATCTTT. Translated, it gives CALGESRMVYSVLGDTERLIF.

With regard to this clone: TCRdb shows a much larger clone's protein in place of this DNA's translation, and the two differ at residue 3, likely through a read error; the protein shown is translated from the DNA. The chain links TRDV3 to TRDJ1, with unresolved D. The germline CDR1 and CDR2 sequences are TVYSNPD and GDNSRS (reference sequence). Trimming stripped 5 bases from V and 0 bases from J, with 22 bases between. The CDR3 consists of 16 residues. CDR3: CALIRPCRGYTDKLIF. CDR3 nucleotides: TGTGCCCTCATCCGACCCTGTCGGGGTTACACCGATAAACTCATCTTT.

On this clone: This likely stems from a read error, as it lies one base from a far larger clone. The same CDR3 arises from other DNA sequences in this sample as well. V gene TRDV1 combines with J gene TRDJ1, with 9 nucleotides matching TRDD3. TCRdb does not report a J gene; here it was assigned by matching the DNA to germline references. Germline V gives CDR1 TSWWSYY, CDR2 QGS. The CDR3 consists of 15 residues. Here the CDR3 DNA reads TGTGCCCTTGTCGGTACTGGGGGACACTCCGATAAACTCATCTTT. It specifies CALVGTGGHSDKLIF.

Notes on this clone: For this DNA, TCRdb reports the protein of a much larger clone, which diverges at residue 14, most likely from a read error; the protein presented here is translated directly from the DNA. The rearrangement links TRDV2 to TRDJ1, with 12 bases matching TRDD3. The J gene, absent from TCRdb, was called here by matching the DNA to germline. V dropped 3 bases and J dropped 3; count of bases not matched to a gene: 16. This CDR3 has 19 residues. Germline assignment: CDR1 GEAIGNYY and CDR2 EKD. This CDR3 reads CACDRLTGGYLQYADKLIF. The CDR3 DNA sequence: TGTGCCTGTGACCGATTAACTGGGGGATACTTGCAGTACGCCGATAAACTCATCTTT.